This T cell receptor beta chain was retrieved from a study of cytotoxic CD8 clonotypes in ibrutinib-treated CLL (dated by TCRdb to the early 2020s). Broadly, across the study: In this cohort, 15 or so patients were treatment-naive and ten to eleven were relapsed/refractory, while around 18 had unmutated IGHV. Partial responses were observed in approximately 24 patients and complete responses in 2; after a median follow-up of roughly 62 months, remission was maintained in 15 or so patients and progression was observed in approximately 12. The response samples were drawn at a median of approximately twelve months into treatment, with a range of roughly 6 to 36 months. Samples averaged approximately 260,000 productive templates and some 96,000 productive rearrangements. Of the 86 participants in the trial, 25 to 30 had longitudinal samples available. Cryopreserved peripheral blood mononuclear cells were obtained before treatment, at response, and at either sustained remission or disease progression. All remission and progressive disease samples were collected while patients were still receiving ibrutinib.

The time point label, read with the paper, signifies: less than 30 months on ibrutinib. Roughly 2 micrograms of genomic DNA were extracted from cryopreserved PBMCs for TCR beta library preparation. Longitudinal blood samples from CLL patients receiving ibrutinib monotherapy were subjected to high-throughput TCR beta sequencing. The patients were enrolled in a single-center, open-label phase 2 trial of ibrutinib monotherapy. On this clone: This clone's antigen is unknown. The input lacks base qualities; no much larger clone sits a single base away.

Its CDR3 holds 15 amino acids, cysteine through phenylalanine. CDR3 DNA only is kept here, 45 bases in frame from base 1. V is cut by 5 bases and J by 5 bases, and the space between the germline ends is 19 bases. CDR1 and CDR2 are drawn from the germline V gene (reference sequence): SGHAT, FQDESV. The full study reports these points: Public clonotypes were rare and either shrank or stayed stable during treatment, and the rise in clonality at ibrutinib response reflected expansion of private clonotypes. At baseline, clonality was higher than in age-matched healthy donors and showed a strong correlation with circulating CD8+ T-cell counts. Lymph node repertoires were not examined, and the timing of sampling was not matched between patients in sustained remission and those whose disease progressed. Clonality rose at ibrutinib response, remained stable during sustained remission, and dropped back toward baseline at progression.

The goal of deep resolution MiSeq sequencing was a depth between 1 in 1 million and 1 in 200,000 T cells, and coverage averaged 10x per clonotype. TCR beta libraries were generated with the immunoSEQ hsTCRB Kit. As for the original processing: Data were analyzed with ImmunoSEQ Data Assistant and ImmunoSEQ Analyzer, with V, D and J genes assigned per IMGT definitions. Clonality was computed as one minus normalized Shannon entropy of productive rearrangement frequencies, ranging from 0 to 1. Only overrepresented clonotypes making up at least 0.05% of each patient's repertoire were included in the public clonotype analysis. Some 13 age-matched healthy donor repertoires from immuneACCESS were used as controls for clonality. As stored in TCRdb, this immuneACCESS dataset retains in-frame rearrangements with V and J assigned. A fraction of the clones does not appear; measured against another copy, unresolved V genes explain less than half of the discrepancy, and the remainder lacks a known reason. The V and J calls and clone size are taken from that table; D and trimming were inferred from the DNA. The sample table shows about 200,000 clones, and around 72% are seen once. Clones ranked in the top ten supply about an eighth of the sample.

The clonotype originates from a human donor with chronic lymphocytic leukemia. Material: PBMCs, obtained after 24 months of ibrutinib treatment. The chain was built from TRBV11-1 and TRBJ2-7; no D gene can be assigned with confidence. The CDR3 in this case is CASSRSPSGSDEQYF. The DNA is TGTGCCAGCAGCCGTAGCCCATCTGGGTCGGACGAGCAGTACTTC.